This T cell receptor (beta chain) derives from a study of T-cell reconstitution after alpha-beta-depleted transplantation in children (dated by TCRdb to about 2016). Describing the broader study: The study quantitatively tracked T-cell immune reconstitution after TCRalphabeta/CD19-depleted allogeneic hematopoietic cell transplantation in children using TCR repertoire profiling.

To prepare the library, PCR was applied. Sequencing instrument: Illumina HiSeq 2500. Molecular barcoding was employed in the preparation of TCR libraries, with unique molecular identifiers being used to normalize TCRbeta repertoire quantification. TCRdb's own reprocessing of the public reads used fastp at Q25 and MiXCR and kept productive beta chains. Merged by CDR3 protein, the rows form single entries marked with the most common genes and DNA. For this sample the table gives roughly 500,000 distinct CDR3 sequences, of which around a third were detected only once. Of the sample, 2% to 3% is held by the ten largest clones. Looking up the germline V gene (reference sequence) yields CDR1 SGHKS and CDR2 YYEKEE. Inclusive of the bounding cysteine and phenylalanine, the CDR3 is 13 residues long. Left in the record is the CDR3 DNA by itself, 39 bases read in frame from the first base. Trimming at the junction amounts to 0 bases on V and 10 bases on J, and the germline ends lie 13 bases apart.

Regarding this clonotype: Its antigen remains undetermined. Qualities for individual bases were not recorded, and no much larger clone is one base off.

The chain joins TRBV5-5 to TRBJ1-1; the D gene cannot be named for sure. This clonotype was obtained from a human donor who donated a stem cell graft to a child with aplastic anemia. The sequencing used PBMCs from the stem cell graft donor, collected from the stem cell graft. CDR3 loop: CASSLEWGSGAFF. The nucleotide sequence is TGTGCCAGCAGCTTGGAGTGGGGTAGCGGAGCTTTCTTT.